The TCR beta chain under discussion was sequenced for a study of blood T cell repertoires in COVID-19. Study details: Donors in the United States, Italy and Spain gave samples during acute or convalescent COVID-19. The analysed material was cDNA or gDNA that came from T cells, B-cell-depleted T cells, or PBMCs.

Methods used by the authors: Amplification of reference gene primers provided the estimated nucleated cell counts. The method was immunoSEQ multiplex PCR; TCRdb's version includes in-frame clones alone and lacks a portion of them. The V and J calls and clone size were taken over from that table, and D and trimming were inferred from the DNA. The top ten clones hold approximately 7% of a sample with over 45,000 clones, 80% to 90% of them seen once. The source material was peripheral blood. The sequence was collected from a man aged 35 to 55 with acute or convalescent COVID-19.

The CDR3 DNA reads TGCGCCAGCAGCTCGGGCACAGGTTTTTCGACTGAAGCTTTCTTT. Translation gives CASSSGTGFSTEAFF. The chain joins TRBV5-1 to TRBJ1-1; D is perhaps TRBD1 (5 bases). Germline lookup yields CDR1 SGHRS and CDR2 YFSETQ. Trimming took 3 bases from V and 5 from J, leaving 17 bases between them. The length of the CDR3 is 15 residues. The whole variable domain, filled in from reference TRBV5-1 and TRBJ1-1, reads KAGVTQTPRYLIKTRGQQVTLSCSPISGHRSVSWYQQTPGQGLQFLFEYFSETQRNKGNFPGRFSGRQFSNSRSEMNVSTLELGDSALYLCASSSGTGFSTEAFFGQGTRLTVV.